This is a list of T cell receptor beta chains from one sample in a study of memory CD8 T cells in hepatitis C reinfection. The data were produced by immunoSEQ multiplex PCR, yet TCRdb's version contains in-frame clones alone and is incomplete. Among more than 35,000 clones listed, roughly 88% were seen once. The material sequenced was naive CD8+ T cells sorted from blood. The receptors here all came from a man in his late teens or twenties with hepatitis C virus infection. The CDR3 runs from the conserved cysteine through the conserved F or W. A D gene is named only where the DNA matches it firmly.

CDR3aa | CDR3nt | v_gene | d_gene | j_gene
CASSPGQGAQETQYF | TGCGCCAGCAGCCCGGGACAGGGGGCCCAAGAGACCCAGTACTTC | TRBV5-1 | TRBD1 | TRBJ2-5
CASSQALAGDLTDTQYF | TGTGCCAGCAGCCAAGCCCTAGCGGGGGACCTCACAGATACGCAGTATTTT | TRBV5-4 | TRBD2 | TRBJ2-3
CASSLVPGGWETQYF | TGTGCCAGCAGCTTAGTACCAGGGGGCTGGGAGACCCAGTACTTC | TRBV7-8 | TRBD1 | TRBJ2-5
CASSLRQGADTQYF | TGTGCCAGTAGTCTACGACAGGGGGCTGATACGCAGTATTTT | TRBV19 | TRBD1 | TRBJ2-3
CASSERGFGNQPQHF | TGTGCCAGCAGTGAACGAGGGTTCGGCAATCAGCCCCAGCATTTT | TRBV6-1 | - | TRBJ1-5
CAWSTAGVTDTQYF | TGTGCCTGGAGCACGGCGGGGGTCACAGATACGCAGTATTTT | TRBV30 | TRBD2 | TRBJ2-3
CASSMTEAGVEVSNEQFF | TGTGCCAGTAGTATGACGGAAGCGGGAGTGGAAGTAAGTAATGAGCAGTTCTTC | TRBV19 | TRBD2 | TRBJ2-1
CASSSGQGANTEAFF | TGTGCCAGCAGTTCGGGACAGGGGGCTAACACTGAAGCTTTCTTT | TRBV27 | TRBD1 | TRBJ1-1
CASSFTGLNTEAFF | TGTGCCAGCAGTTTTACAGGTTTGAACACTGAAGCTTTCTTT | TRBV28 | - | TRBJ1-1
CASRQGLEVYGYTF | TGTGCCAGCAGACAGGGGCTAGAAGTCTATGGCTACACCTTC | TRBV6-5 | TRBD1 | TRBJ1-2
CASSFRQGSYEQYF | TGTGCCAGCAGTTTCCGACAGGGATCCTACGAGCAGTACTTC | TRBV6-5 | TRBD1 | TRBJ2-7